Reported below is one TCR beta chain. This receptor's antigen is unknown. No qualities accompany the bases; no much larger clone lies one base away. The data stem from a study of blood T cell repertoires in COVID-19 (dated by TCRdb to between 2020 and 2021). Concerning the study at large: Collaborator samples came from the United States, Italy and Spain and covered acute and convalescent phases of COVID-19. The prospective study material was composed of cDNA or gDNA derived from T cells, B-cell-depleted T cells, or PBMCs. The repertoires were released in a freely available public database meant as a resource for research on the immune response to SARS-CoV-2. Where available, HLA class I and class II types were taken from metadata supplied by the sample provider and were not determined by assay-based typing. The sample metadata nearly always contained a de-identified subject ID, COVID-19 status, age in years and sex. Samples were obtained from the ongoing ImmuneRACE study (first 160 participants) and from 1,254 subjects provided by 6 global collaborators. Subjects who had been exposed to COVID-19, were actively infected with it, or had recovered from it provided the deeply sampled blood TCRbeta repertoires that made up the dataset. The paper's findings and limits, for the study overall: Clinical and demographic metadata were provided uncurated, with the amount varying by source and participant.

TCRbeta CDR3 regions were amplified from genomic DNA using the immunoSEQ Assay, a bias-controlled multiplex PCR. The source study handled its data this way. Nucleated cell counts per sample were estimated from amplification of reference gene primers within the assay. Sequence reads were collapsed and filtered to measure the absolute abundance of every unique TCRbeta CDR3 rearrangement. For each sample, productive Simpson clonality was calculated by taking the square root of Simpson's diversity index across productive rearrangements. TCRdb stores this immuneACCESS table with in-frame sequences only. Part of the clones is absent; in the studies checked, under half of the shortfall reflects unresolved V genes, and no reason is known for the rest. The D gene and trimming were derived from the DNA, and the V and J assignments and clone size from that table. Across this sample there are 250,000 to 350,000 clones, with over 75% seen only once. About 3.9% of the sample belongs to the ten largest clones.

The germline V gene supplies CDR1 MDHEN and CDR2 SYDVKM. The cysteine opens and the phenylalanine closes a CDR3 of 15 amino acids. The sequence is cut down to CDR3 DNA, 45 bases in frame from base 1. Trimming takes 1 base off V and 4 bases off J; junction bases not matched to a gene: 5. Whole blood was collected in K2EDTA tubes by collaborating institutions according to the institutions' own protocols. For TCRbeta analysis, collaborators shipped samples in one of three forms: frozen whole blood, isolated PBMCs, or DNA extracted from either of those sample types. Rearrangement joined TRBV28 to TRBJ2-3; 7 bases in the middle match TRBD2. Material: peripheral blood. The receptor comes from a woman aged 45-65 years with active or convalescent COVID-19. The CDR3 region reads CASSLYAGEADTQYF. DNA sequence: TGTGCCAGCAGTTTATATGCGGGAGAGGCAGATACGCAGTATTTT. With all but the CDR3 taken from the reference TRBV28 and TRBJ2-3 genes, the full variable domain is: DVKVTQSSRYLVKRTGEKVFLECVQDMDHENMFWYRQDPGLGLRLIYFSYDVKMKEKGDIPEGYSVSREKKERFSLILESASTNQTSMYLCASSLYAGEADTQYFGPGTRLTVL.